This T cell receptor (beta chain) was obtained from a study of blood T cell repertoires in COVID-19. Study-wide context: COVID-19 samples from acute and convalescent phases originated in the United States, Italy and Spain. PBMCs, B-cell-depleted T cells, or T cells were the source of the cDNA or gDNA that made up the material.

In the authors' workflow: It was from reference gene primer amplification that nucleated cell counts were estimated. Only in-frame clones appear in the TCRdb table, and some are missing; sequencing was by immunoSEQ multiplex PCR. D and trimming were read from the DNA, whereas the V and J calls and clone size are those reported in that table. Among under 200,000 clones listed, roughly 80% were seen once. Seattle researchers signed up patients amid active infection and tracked them longitudinally. Germline values: CDR1 MNHEY, CDR2 SVGAGI. Trimming removed 11 bases from V and 6 bases from J, with 10 bases in between. There are 10 residues in the CDR3.

What was sequenced was peripheral blood. The gene calls are TRBV6-5 and TRBJ1-2; D might be TRBD1 (5 bases). This receptor was taken from a woman in her 70s with COVID-19, enrolled during active disease. Written as DNA, the CDR3 is TGTGCCGCCGGCAGGGATGGCTACACCTTC. Its protein is CAAGRDGYTF.